The 30 T cell receptor beta chains reported below all come from one sample, sequenced in a study of OX40 agonist ivuxolimab in advanced cancers. Repertoires were generated with immunoSEQ multiplex PCR, while TCRdb's copy carries only in-frame clones and drops some. The sample lists 65,000 to 70,000 clones; around 89% were seen once. Sequenced here: CD4+ or CD8+ T cells sorted from blood, sampled in a trial of the OX40 agonist ivuxolimab. Every receptor here comes from an adult with an advanced solid tumor such as melanoma, head and neck, liver or kidney cancer.

The gene calls are TRBV5-6 and TRBJ1-4; no definite D call. The germline V gene has CDR1 SGHDT and CDR2 YYEEEE. This CDR3 is 17 amino acids long. Trimming cost V 0 bases and J 3 bases, with 15 bases left between them. The CDR3 sequence is CASSLVGRNTANEKLFF. DNA of the CDR3: TGTGCCAGCAGCTTGGTGGGCAGGAATACAGCTAATGAAAAACTGTTTTTT.

The chain employs TRBV7-6 and TRBJ2-2; TRBD1 aligns across 8 bases. CDR3 length: 17 amino acids. Germline-derived CDR1 and CDR2 are SGHVS and FNYEAQ. After removal of 3 bases from V and 0 bases from J, the junction contained 6 bases not matched to a gene. The CDR3 sequence is CASSFRPGGTNTGELFF. The CDR3 bases are TGTGCCAGCAGCTTTCGGCCAGGGGGCACGAACACCGGGGAGCTGTTTTTT.

A note on this clone: At one of its ends the junction is not consistent with the germline gene, which may arise from a read error. This sequence joins TRBV7-8 and TRBJ1-4; D perhaps matches TRBD1 (5 bases). CDR1 SGHVS and CDR2 FQNEAQ come from the germline V gene. The CDR3 sequence is 14 residues long. The CDR3 reads CASSPGLPNVKLFF. CDR3 in DNA: TGTGCCAGCAGCCCGGGACTCCCGAATGTAAAACTGTTTTTT. The full variable domain, completed using reference TRBV7-8 and TRBJ1-4, is GAGVSQSPRYKVAKRGQDVALRCDPISGHVSLFWYQQALGQGPEFLTYFQNEAQLDKSGLPSDRFFAERPEGSVSTLKIQRTQQEDSAVYLCASSPGLPNVKLFFGSGTQLSVL.

This clone has only one observation. This chain connects TRBV11-2 to TRBJ1-2; no clear D gene. V was trimmed by 5 bases and J by 2 bases, leaving 18 bases between them. The CDR3 loop spans 16 amino acids. Germline CDR1 SGHAT, CDR2 FQNNGV. The CDR3: CASSPTGSGRNYGYTF. The CDR3 DNA sequence: TGTGCCAGCAGCCCGACCGGATCCGGCAGGAACTATGGCTACACCTTC.

This chain joins TRBV19 and TRBJ1-1; 9 nucleotides line up with TRBD1. CDR3 length: 13 residues. The V gene's germline CDR1 is LNHDA and CDR2 SQIVND (reference sequence). The trim removed 8 bases at V and 7 bases at J, leaving 8 bases unmatched. The CDR3 region has the DNA TGTGCCAGTTACAGGACAGGGGAGTTTGAAGCTTTCTTT. It specifies CASYRTGEFEAFF. Supplemented by reference TRBV19 and TRBJ1-1, the full variable domain reads DGGITQSPKYLFRKEGQNVTLSCEQNLNHDAMYWYRQDPGQGLRLIYYSQIVNDFQKGDIAEGYSVSREKKESFPLTVTSAQKNPTAFYLCASYRTGEFEAFFGQGTRLTVV.

The V call is TRBV6-4, the J call TRBJ1-4; tentatively, D is TRBD1 (6 bases). V gave up 5 bases and J gave up 6 bases, with 10 bases separating them. In germline, CDR1 is MRHNA, CDR2 SNTAGT. The CDR3 has 13 amino acids. The CDR3 sequence: CASSSDSHEKLFF. The CDR3 DNA reads as TGTGCCAGCAGTTCGGACAGTCATGAAAAACTGTTTTTT.

The rearrangement uses TRBV2 and TRBJ2-3; TRBD1 is a possible D gene (5 bases). Germline V lookup: CDR1 SNHLY, CDR2 FYNNEI. Trimming pared 4 bases from V and 2 bases from J, leaving 7 bases between. The length of the CDR3 is 13 residues. This chain's CDR3 is CASSGTHTDTQYF. The CDR3, as DNA: TGTGCCAGCAGTGGGACACACACAGATACGCAGTATTTT.

V gene TRBV4-2 combines with J gene TRBJ2-3, with D unresolved. V shed 1 base and J shed 6 bases, with 14 bases lying between them. This CDR3 comprises 15 residues. Per the germline V gene, CDR1 is LGHNA and CDR2 is YNFKEQ. As DNA, the CDR3 is TGTGCCAGCAGCCAAGCGTCTAGTGTGGGTGATACGCAGTATTTT. This encodes CASSQASSVGDTQYF.

The V gene is TRBV10-3, the J gene TRBJ2-7; 7 bases align to TRBD2. V was pared by 2 bases and J by 5 bases, with 12 bases of the junction left unmatched. Germline CDR1 is ENHRY and CDR2 is SYGVKD. This CDR3 comprises 16 residues. This CDR3 is CAISEGVGGRGNEQYF. The CDR3 nucleotides are TGTGCCATCAGTGAGGGGGTGGGAGGGCGTGGAAACGAGCAGTACTTC.

In DNA, the CDR3 is TGTGCCAGTAGTATAGATGGAATACGGCTGTTTTTT. Its translation is CASSIDGIRLFF. V gene TRBV19 combines with J gene TRBJ1-4; D is undetermined. V was shortened by 0 bases and J by 14 bases, with 10 bases between the two germline ends. Germline assignment: CDR1 LNHDA and CDR2 SQIVND (reference sequence). The CDR3 is made up of 12 amino acids.

There are a few counts of this clone. The genes are TRBV28 and TRBJ1-4; D unclear. Per germline, CDR1 MDHEN and CDR2 SYDVKM. This CDR3 is built from 13 residues. Between the trimmed V and J ends, which lost 4 bases and 8 bases, there was a span of 11 bases. CDR3 in DNA: TGTGCCAGCAGTTGGGAGGAGGACGAAAAACTGTTTTTT. Encoded protein: CASSWEEDEKLFF.

The chain has TRBV27 and TRBJ2-7; D might be TRBD2 (7 bases). This CDR3 region has 15 residues. Germline assignment: CDR1 MNHEY and CDR2 SMNVEV (reference sequence). V was clipped by 6 bases and J by 4 bases, with 19 bases between them. CDR3 sequence: CASRWRGGTSYEQYF. The CDR3, as DNA: TGTGCCAGCAGATGGAGGGGGGGAACGTCGTACGAGCAGTACTTC.

This clone has a handful of counts. The chain couples TRBV4-3 to TRBJ1-1; D is perhaps TRBD1 (5 bases). The CDR3 runs 16 residues. Germline V gene data show CDR1 as LGHNA and CDR2 as YSLEER. V was cut by 0 bases and J by 5 bases, with 16 bases left in between. The CDR3 reads CASSQDSGYLLTEAFF. The CDR3 nucleotides are TGCGCCAGCAGCCAAGATTCAGGGTATCTACTAACTGAAGCTTTCTTT.

The chain couples TRBV6-5 to TRBJ2-5; 12 bases map to TRBD2. This CDR3 spans 15 amino acids. Losses at the gene ends were 6 bases for V and 5 bases for J; bases not matched to a gene: 7. Germline V gene data show CDR1 as MNHEY and CDR2 as SVGAGI. CDR3 region: CASSRLAGVGETQYF. The CDR3 nucleotides read TGTGCCAGCAGCCGACTAGCGGGAGTTGGTGAGACCCAGTACTTC.

The chain couples TRBV9 to TRBJ2-5; 8 bases align to TRBD2. V was clipped by 0 bases and J by 7 bases; unmatched bases: 11. The germline gives CDR1 SGDLS, CDR2 YYNGEE. This CDR3 spans 16 amino acids. The CDR3 nucleotides read TGTGCCAGCAGCGTAGCGATAGCGGGGATGGAGGGGACCCAGTACTTC. It yields the protein CASSVAIAGMEGTQYF. The full variable domain, with the rest looked up from reference TRBV9 and TRBJ2-5, is DSGVTQTPKHLITATGQRVTLRCSPRSGDLSVYWYQQSLDQGLQFLIQYYNGEERAKGNILERFSAQQFPDLHSELNLSSLELGDSALYFCASSVAIAGMEGTQYFGPGTRLLVL.

The gene calls are TRBV2 and TRBJ2-7; D is uncertain. Germline V gene lookup returns CDR1 SNHLY and CDR2 FYNNEI. Trimming removed 3 bases at V and 3 bases at J, with 12 bases between. The CDR3 consists of 14 residues. CDR3 amino acids: CASSDSRKGYEQYF. CDR3 DNA: TGTGCCAGCAGTGACAGTCGAAAAGGCTACGAGCAGTACTTC.

The J gene is TRBJ2-6, the V gene TRBV5-6, with 7 bases aligning to TRBD1. This CDR3 comprises 19 residues. The V and J ends lost 1 base and 0 bases, in that order; junction bases with no gene match: 10. Germline V lookup: CDR1 SGHDT, CDR2 YYEEEE. The CDR3 region is CASSLFMAGGSSGANVLTF. CDR3 nucleotides: TGTGCCAGCAGCTTGTTCATGGCAGGGGGTAGCTCTGGGGCCAACGTCCTGACTTTC.

The genes are TRBV19 and TRBJ2-7; 8 positions match TRBD2. This CDR3 spans 15 amino acids. J lost 2 bases, V lost 6 bases, and 9 bases had no gene match. Germline V gene data show CDR1 as LNHDA and CDR2 as SQIVND (reference sequence). The CDR3 reads CASSITPGLAYEQYF. The CDR3 DNA reads as TGTGCCAGTAGCATAACTCCGGGACTAGCCTACGAGCAGTACTTC.

The chain uses TRBV7-9 and TRBJ2-7; D remains unclear. Germline V gene sequence: CDR1 SEHNR, CDR2 FQNEAQ (reference sequence). The CDR3 length is 14 residues. Trimming pared 3 bases from V and 3 bases from J, leaving 12 bases between. For the CDR3, the DNA is TGTGCCAGCAGCTTTGACGGTCCTAACTACGAGCAGTACTTC. Translation gives CASSFDGPNYEQYF.

The rearrangement joins TRBV6-1 to TRBJ2-1; unclear D gene. The CDR3 is 11 residues long. The V gene lost 6 bases and the J gene lost 2 bases, with 2 bases spanning the gap. Germline V gene sequence: CDR1 MNHNS, CDR2 SASEGT. The CDR3 sequence is CASRTYNEQFF. The CDR3 nucleotides are TGTGCCAGCAGAACCTACAATGAGCAGTTCTTC.

V is TRBV28 and J is TRBJ2-1; D gene uncertain. The germline V and J ends were trimmed by 7 bases and 7 bases, with 11 bases remaining between them. CDR3 length equals 12 residues. Germline V lookup: CDR1 MDHEN, CDR2 SYDVKM. CDR3 DNA sequence: TGTGCCAGCACCAGCGTGGGGAATGAGCAGTTCTTC. Its protein is CASTSVGNEQFF.

J is TRBJ2-5 and V is TRBV5-8; no clear D. Trimming left V 5 bases short and J 0 bases short, with 8 bases between. The length of the CDR3 is 13 residues. CDR1 is SGHTS and CDR2 is YDEGEE in the germline V gene. In DNA, the CDR3 is TGTGCCAGCAGTAGGGTGAACCAAGAGACCCAGTACTTC. It translates to CASSRVNQETQYF. The variable domain in full, with the rest retrieved from reference TRBV5-8 and TRBJ2-5, is EAGVTQSPTHLIKTRGQQATLRCSPISGHTSVYWYQQALGLGLQFLLWYDEGEERNRGNFPPRFSGRQFPNYSSELNVNALELEDSALYLCASSRVNQETQYFGPGTRLLVL.

This rearrangement joins TRBV7-9 to TRBJ1-4; perhaps TRBD1 as D (5 bases). Deletions cut 6 bases from V and 11 bases from J, with 16 bases between. The CDR3 has 13 amino acids. Germline V CDR1 and CDR2: SEHNR, FQNEAQ (reference sequence). The CDR3 DNA follows: TGTGCCAGCAGGGGCACTCAGGGACCCAAACTGTTTTTT. It yields the protein CASRGTQGPKLFF.

The V gene is TRBV28, the J gene TRBJ2-7, with 7 bases matching TRBD1. The CDR3 length is 15 residues. V trimming: 6 bases; J trimming: 5 bases; junction bases outside the gene matches: 13. Germline loops: CDR1 MDHEN, CDR2 SYDVKM. Here the CDR3 reads CASSQALTGRDEQYF. In DNA, the CDR3 is TGTGCCAGCAGCCAAGCCCTGACAGGGAGAGACGAGCAGTACTTC.

V gene TRBV5-1 combines with J gene TRBJ1-1, with D hard to call. Trimming left V 4 bases short and J 3 bases short, with 13 bases between. The CDR3 is 14 residues long. CDR1 is SGHRS and CDR2 is YFSETQ in the germline V gene. The CDR3 spells CASSPSDGYTEAFF. CDR3 sequence (DNA): TGCGCCAGCAGCCCCTCGGACGGATACACTGAAGCTTTCTTT.

The chain combines TRBV6-1 with TRBJ2-3, with TRBD2 matching 7 bases. Looked up from germline, CDR1 is MNHNS and CDR2 is SASEGT. Germline trimming cut 1 base from V and 2 bases from J; bases unmatched to any gene: 3. The length of the CDR3 is 15 residues. CDR3: CASSEGLAHTDTQYF. As DNA, the CDR3 is TGTGCCAGCAGTGAAGGACTAGCTCACACAGATACGCAGTATTTT.

Concerning this clone: The same CDR3 arises from other DNA sequences in this sample as well. The V and J genes are TRBV11-2 and TRBJ1-1, with D possibly being TRBD1 (5 bases). The ends were cut back, 5 bases at V and 0 bases at J, with 10 bases in the middle. CDR3 size: 14 residues. Looked up from germline, CDR1 is SGHAT and CDR2 is FQNNGV. The CDR3 sequence is CASSPDRMNTEAFF. The CDR3, as DNA: TGTGCCAGCAGCCCTGACAGAATGAACACTGAAGCTTTCTTT.

CDR3 loop: CASSISQGYEQYF. Here the CDR3 DNA reads TGTGCCAGTAGTATATCGCAGGGGTACGAGCAGTACTTC. This chain uses TRBV19 with TRBJ2-7; D possibly corresponds to TRBD1 (6 bases). The CDR3 spans 13 residues. Trimming stripped 2 bases from V and 4 bases from J, with 9 bases between. Looked up from germline, CDR1 is LNHDA and CDR2 is SQIVND (reference sequence).

In regard to this clone: Its ends do not fully match the called genes, so a read error is possible. Additional DNA sequences in this sample encode the identical CDR3. This chain links TRBV19 with TRBJ2-7; 9 bases are a match to TRBD1. This CDR3 has 14 amino acids. In germline, CDR1 is LNHDA, CDR2 SQIVND (reference sequence). CDR3 region: CASSIGTGSYEQYF. The CDR3 nucleotides read TGTGCCAGTAGCATAGGGACAGGGAGCTACGAGCAGTACTTC.

The V gene is TRBV30, the J gene TRBJ2-1; 9 bases match TRBD2. V shed 4 bases and J 0 bases; nucleotides not matched to a gene: 4. Germline lookup yields CDR1 GTSNPN and CDR2 SVGIG (reference sequence). The CDR3 consists of 15 residues. The CDR3 DNA reads as TGTGCCTGGACTAGCGGGGCGAGCTCCTACAATGAGCAGTTCTTC. The encoded protein is CAWTSGASSYNEQFF.